This T cell receptor (beta chain) came from a study of T cell repertoires in cytomegalovirus infection. About the research overall: Well-studied HLA-B-restricted CMV epitopes were used in the study alongside recently identified HLA-C-restricted ones.

TCRdb used MiXCR to reprocess the reads, holding one entry per CDR3 protein. Of fewer than 1,000,000 distinct CDR3 sequences listed, about a third were seen once; the top ten hold 13%. The germline CDR1 and CDR2 sequences are SNHLY and FYNNEI. Trimming removed 7 bases at V and 2 bases at J, with 12 bases between. The CDR3 length is 13 residues. Study-wide findings and caveats: Across the ex vivo response, the dominant clonotypes were HLA-C-restricted CMV-specific TCR beta clonotypes. Summed public TCR beta family frequency identified CMV carriers bearing the relevant HLA.

Notes on this clonotype: The antigen remains undetermined.

This specimen was cultured CD8+ T cells from PBMCs, taken from culture after CMV antigen stimulation. The clonotype originates from a human donor in good health (CMV status not recorded). Some clones in this sample may be carry-over from other donors' samples. V is TRBV2 and J is TRBJ2-7, with D uncertain. CDR3 in amino acids: CASTETDTYEQYF. As DNA, the CDR3 is TGTGCCAGCACGGAAACGGATACCTACGAGCAGTACTTC.